These 3 T cell receptor beta chains were all obtained from the same sample, sequenced in a study of cytomegalovirus exposure and HLA in healthy donors. Amplification used 60 Vbeta primers and 13 Jbeta primers. The protocol was immunoSEQ multiplex PCR, while the TCRdb copy is restricted to in-frame clones and leaves out a portion. The sample includes around 150,000 clones, about three quarters of them seen just once. Sequenced material: PBMCs. These TCRs come from a woman between 40 and 50 years old in good health and CMV-seropositive.

V usage is TRBV4-3 and J usage is TRBJ2-3; TRBD2 is a possible D gene (5 bases). The CDR3 covers 16 residues. The germline V and J ends were trimmed by 4 bases and 2 bases, with 16 bases remaining between them. The germline CDR1 and CDR2 sequences are LGHNA and YSLEER. In nucleotides, the CDR3 is TGCGCCAGCAGCCTTCTCCTAGCCCCATCCACAGATACGCAGTATTTT. As protein: CASSLLLAPSTDTQYF.

This clone was observed a few times. V gene TRBV19 combines with J gene TRBJ2-5; TRBD2 matches at 7 bases. The CDR3 consists of 15 residues. The V and J ends lost 3 bases and 7 bases, in that order; junction bases with no gene match: 11. Germline loops: CDR1 LNHDA, CDR2 SQIVND (reference sequence). The CDR3 loop is CASSISGRAFGTQYF. Written as DNA, the CDR3 is TGTGCCAGTAGTATTAGTGGGAGGGCCTTCGGGACCCAGTACTTC. The variable domain in full, with the rest retrieved from reference TRBV19 and TRBJ2-5, is DGGITQSPKYLFRKEGQNVTLSCEQNLNHDAMYWYRQDPGQGLRLIYYSQIVNDFQKGDIAEGYSVSREKKESFPLTVTSAQKNPTAFYLCASSISGRAFGTQYFGPGTRLLVL.

V gene TRBV7-9 combines with J gene TRBJ2-3, with 11 positions matching TRBD1. The V segment lost 5 bases and the J segment 2 bases; nucleotides outside the gene matches: 9. This CDR3 contains 17 residues. The germline V gene has CDR1 SEHNR and CDR2 FQNEAQ (reference sequence). In DNA form, the CDR3 reads TGTGCCAGCAGCCCTCCGGACAGGGGGCCTTACACAGATACGCAGTATTTT. Amino acid sequence: CASSPPDRGPYTDTQYF.